Included here is one T cell receptor (beta chain) sequence, with context. TCRdb reanalysed the RT-PCR reads using MiXCR and keeps one entry per CDR3 protein. Among hundreds of thousands of distinct CDR3 sequences listed, 11% to 15% were seen once. V shed 4 bases and J 2 bases; nucleotides not matched to a gene: 3. CDR3 length equals 15 residues. Germline V gene lookup returns CDR1 SGHKS and CDR2 YYEKEE (reference sequence). The sequencing input was memory CD4+ T cells from blood. The sequence was collected from a female donor in good health, serving as a healthy control. The chain recombines TRBV5-5 with TRBJ2-1; 10 positions match TRBD1. The CDR3 DNA reads as TGTGCCAGCAGCGGGACAGGGGTTGCCTACAATGAGCAGTTCTTC. Its protein is CASSGTGVAYNEQFF.